The clone carrying this T cell receptor beta chain was picked up a small number of times. The antigen remains unidentified. This entry comes from a study of cytomegalovirus exposure and HLA in healthy donors. Notes on the study in general: The authors later linked a missense DCLRE1C variant to TCR beta V- and J-gene trimming. Presence/absence analyses treated sequencing depth as roughly uniform across donors.

The CDR3 extends over 17 amino acids. V lost 0 bases to trimming and J lost 2 bases, with 16 bases between them. Germline CDR1 is SGHTA and CDR2 is FQGNSA. This PCR relied on a set of 60 Vbeta primers and 13 Jbeta primers. Sequencing was performed with immunoSEQ multiplex PCR; in TCRdb, only in-frame clones are kept and a portion is missing. Of 55,000 to 80,000 clones in the sample, 65% to 70% were seen once. The chain couples TRBV7-2 to TRBJ2-5, with D possibly matching TRBD2 (7 bases). The TCR sequence derives from a man aged 35 to 55 in good health and CMV-seropositive. The sample comprised PBMCs. The CDR3 is CASSLAVLGGPQETQYF. In nucleotides, the CDR3 is TGTGCCAGCAGCTTAGCAGTCTTGGGGGGGCCACAAGAGACCCAGTACTTC.